These 26 T cell receptor beta chains were sequenced from one sample in a study of early T cells in non-severe SARS-CoV-2 infection. TCRdb ran MiXCR on the 5' RACE reads and lists one entry per CDR3 protein. The top ten hold 25% to 30% of the sample, which has roughly 35,000 distinct CDR3 sequences, around 5% seen once. The sequenced material came from whole blood. These receptors were obtained from an adult who was a healthcare worker with PCR-confirmed SARS-CoV-2 infection or an uninfected control (not recorded which).

This clonotype has ten or more counts. The chain has TRBV7-2 and TRBJ2-3, with 11 bases matching TRBD2. The CDR3 is made up of 16 amino acids. Germline trimming cut 0 bases from V and 5 bases from J; bases unmatched to any gene: 4. Germline values: CDR1 SGHTA, CDR2 FQGNSA. The CDR3 DNA follows: TGTGCCAGCAGCTTAGCACGGCTAGCGGGAGGAGATACGCAGTATTTT. It yields the protein CASSLARLAGGDTQYF. The whole variable domain, remainder taken from reference TRBV7-2 and TRBJ2-3, is GAGVSQSPSNKVTEKGKDVELRCDPISGHTALYWYRQSLGQGLEFLIYFQGNSAPDKSGLPSDRFSAERTGGSVSTLTIQRTQQEDSAVYLCASSLARLAGGDTQYFGPGTRLTVL.

This clonotype was found many times. This chain connects TRBV20-1 to TRBJ1-2; D call uncertain. Trimming took 0 bases from V and 3 from J, leaving 14 bases between them. Germline CDR1 and CDR2: DFQATT and SNEGSKA (reference sequence). The CDR3 length is 15 residues. The DNA of the CDR3 is TGCAGTGCTAGAGATAGATCACAGCGGTACTATGGCTACACCTTC. Translation gives CSARDRSQRYYGYTF.

This clonotype was seen ten or more times. The gene calls are TRBV28 and TRBJ2-4; D remains ambiguous. The CDR3 spans 16 residues. Germline CDR1 reads MDHEN; CDR2 reads SYDVKM. The ends were cut back, 3 bases at V and 0 bases at J, with 12 bases in the middle. The CDR3 is CASSFHPSLAKNIQYF. The CDR3 nucleotides are TGTGCCAGCAGTTTCCACCCGAGCCTAGCCAAAAACATTCAGTACTTC. Combining the CDR3 with reference TRBV28 and TRBJ2-4 gives the whole variable domain DVKVTQSSRYLVKRTGEKVFLECVQDMDHENMFWYRQDPGLGLRLIYFSYDVKMKEKGDIPEGYSVSREKKERFSLILESASTNQTSMYLCASSFHPSLAKNIQYFGAGTRLSVL.

To note about this clonotype: At one end the junction does not follow the germline gene, possibly because of a read error. V and J are TRBV7-6 and TRBJ2-6; D is possibly TRBD1 or TRBD2 (5 bases each). Per the germline V gene, CDR1 is SGHVS and CDR2 is FNYEAQ. The CDR3 extends over 14 amino acids. The CDR3 region has the DNA TGTGCCAGCAGCCCCAACTCCGGGGCCAACATCCTGACTTTC. Translation: CASSPNSGANILTF.

This clonotype was observed at least ten times. The chain uses TRBV20-1 and TRBJ2-5; D possibly corresponds to TRBD2 (6 bases). Germline CDR1 and CDR2: DFQATT and SNEGSKA (reference sequence). This CDR3 comprises 11 residues. Trimming pared 6 bases from V and 2 bases from J, leaving 7 bases between. CDR3 region: CSAGGQETQYF. For the CDR3, the DNA is TGCAGTGCCGGGGGACAAGAGACCCAGTACTTC.

The chain links TRBV6-2 or TRBV6-3 to TRBJ2-2; no reliable D call. The V gene lost 4 bases and the J gene lost 6 bases, with 12 bases spanning the gap. The CDR3 is made up of 14 amino acids. CDR1 and CDR2 (germline): MNHEY, SVGEGT. CDR3 sequence (DNA): TGTGCCAGCAGTTCGGTTTCGGACGCCGGGGAGCTGTTTTTT. Translating it yields CASSSVSDAGELFF.

This clonotype was counted between two and nine times. The chain links TRBV10-3 to TRBJ2-3; D is ambiguous. This CDR3 is 15 amino acids long. Germline V lookup: CDR1 ENHRY, CDR2 SYGVKD. V lost 4 bases, J lost 0 bases, and 11 bases lay in between. CDR3 protein: CAISGGSTSTDTQYF. In DNA form, the CDR3 reads TGTGCCATCAGTGGAGGCTCCACTAGCACAGATACGCAGTATTTT.

This clonotype was seen ten or more times. CDR3 amino acids: CASSLQSGNTIYF. In nucleotides, the CDR3 is TGTGCCAGCAGCTTGCAGTCTGGAAACACCATATATTTT. This sequence joins TRBV7-6 and TRBJ1-3; D ambiguous. Germline CDR1 and CDR2: SGHVS and FNYEAQ. The CDR3 has 13 residues. V was trimmed by 3 bases and J by 1 base, leaving 4 bases between them. Full variable domain (rest looked up from reference TRBV7-6 and TRBJ1-3): GAGVSQSPRYKVTKRGQDVALRCDPISGHVSLYWYRQALGQGPEFLTYFNYEAQQDKSGLPNDRFSAERPEGSISTLTIQRTEQRDSAMYRCASSLQSGNTIYFGEGSWLTVV.

At least ten counts were recorded for this clonotype. The rearrangement uses TRBV20-1 and TRBJ2-1, with 9 bases aligning to TRBD2. Germline V gene sequence: CDR1 DFQATT, CDR2 SNEGSKA (reference sequence). The CDR3 totals 16 residues. V was clipped by 1 base and J by 1 base; unmatched bases: 5. The CDR3 coding sequence is TGCAGTGCTAGAGGGATAGCGGGAGTGTCCTACAATGAGCAGTTCTTC. This encodes CSARGIAGVSYNEQFF.

This clonotype turned up a few times. The chain combines TRBV15 with TRBJ2-7, with 8 bases identical to TRBD2. The ends lost 0 bases at V and 7 bases at J; junction bases unmatched: 8. There are 15 residues in the CDR3. Germline V gene lookup returns CDR1 LNHNV and CDR2 YYDKDF (reference sequence). CDR3 nucleotides: TGTGCCACCAGCAGAGATATAAGCGGGAGAGGTGAGCAGTACTTC. Protein: CATSRDISGRGEQYF.

This chain uses TRBV18 with TRBJ1-1; D is ambiguous. There are 15 residues in the CDR3. The V and J ends lost 4 bases and 1 base respectively, with 13 bases between them. CDR1 is KGHSH, CDR2 LQKENI, per germline. CDR3 sequence (DNA): TGTGCCAGCTCACTGGGGTTTGCAAAGAACACTGAAGCTTTCTTT. Translated, it gives CASSLGFAKNTEAFF. Combining the CDR3 with reference TRBV18 and TRBJ1-1 gives the whole variable domain NAGVMQNPRHLVRRRGQEARLRCSPMKGHSHVYWYRQLPEEGLKFMVYLQKENIIDESGMPKERFSAEFPKEGPSILRIQQVVRGDSAAYFCASSLGFAKNTEAFFGQGTRLTVV.

There are many counts of this clonotype. V gene TRBV11-3 combines with J gene TRBJ2-1; 9 bases fit TRBD2. There are 15 residues in the CDR3. V shed 2 bases, J shed 8 bases, and the junction held 7 bases outside the gene matches. Germline CDR1 and CDR2: SGHNT and YENEEA. DNA for the CDR3: TGTGCCAGCAGCTTATCGGCTAGCGGGACCTATGAGCAGTTCTTC. This sequence encodes CASSLSASGTYEQFF.

This clonotype turned up a few times. The V gene is TRBV28, the J gene TRBJ2-7, with TRBD2 matching 9 bases. Germline-derived CDR1 and CDR2 are MDHEN and SYDVKM. The CDR3 covers 14 residues. J was trimmed by 6 bases and V by 4 bases; bases with no gene match: 7. As DNA, the CDR3 is TGTGCCAGCAGTTGGGGCGGGAGGGCCCGCGAGCAGTACTTC. Amino acid sequence: CASSWGGRAREQYF.

This clonotype has at least ten counts. This sequence joins TRBV20-1 and TRBJ2-1, with 10 nucleotides matching TRBD2. The CDR3 is made up of 15 amino acids. From germline, CDR1 is DFQATT and CDR2 SNEGSKA (reference sequence). V shed 0 bases and J 4 bases; nucleotides not matched to a gene: 3. CDR3 region: CSARDLLAGYNEQFF. CDR3 in DNA: TGCAGTGCTAGAGATCTACTAGCGGGATACAATGAGCAGTTCTTC.

This clonotype occurred a few times. The chain links TRBV7-9 to TRBJ2-3; 9 bases match TRBD2. Germline V gene sequence: CDR1 SEHNR, CDR2 FQNEAQ (reference sequence). V was clipped by 5 bases and J by 7 bases; unmatched bases: 10. The CDR3 is 15 amino acids. The CDR3 sequence: CASSGSGGGSNTQYF. In nucleotides, the CDR3 is TGTGCCAGCAGCGGTAGCGGGGGTGGTTCGAATACGCAGTATTTT. The entire variable domain, with the rest obtained from reference TRBV7-9 and TRBJ2-3, is as follows: DTGVSQNPRHKITKRGQNVTFRCDPISEHNRLYWYRQTLGQGPEFLTYFQNEAQLEKSRLLSDRFSAERPKGSFSTLEIQRTEQGDSAMYLCASSGSGGGSNTQYFGPGTRLTVL.

This clonotype showed up many times. The rearrangement links TRBV12-3 or TRBV12-4 to TRBJ1-1; D is possibly TRBD1 (6 bases). Deletions cut 0 bases from V and 11 bases from J, with 13 bases between. CDR3 length: 13 amino acids. CDR3 in amino acids: CASSLATNRVAFF. Here the CDR3 DNA reads TGTGCCAGCAGTTTAGCGACTAACAGGGTGGCTTTCTTT.

This clonotype was found many times. The genes are TRBV6-1 and TRBJ2-3, with D unclear. Germline V gene sequence: CDR1 MNHNS, CDR2 SASEGT. CDR3 size: 16 residues. The V gene lost 2 bases and the J gene lost 0 bases, with 12 bases spanning the gap. The DNA for the CDR3 is TGTGCCAGCAGTGAATTCTGGACGCGTAGCACAGATACGCAGTATTTT. Protein sequence: CASSEFWTRSTDTQYF.

This clonotype was observed at least ten times. The rearrangement joins TRBV10-1 to TRBJ2-7; TRBD1 agrees at 7 bases. V lost 4 bases to trimming and J lost 5 bases; unmatched junction nucleotides: 8. Germline CDR1 and CDR2: WNHNN and SYGVQD (reference sequence). This CDR3 contains 14 residues. This CDR3 is CASSAGQQVHEQYF. The CDR3 nucleotides read TGCGCCAGCAGTGCGGGACAGCAGGTCCACGAGCAGTACTTC.

This clonotype was observed many times. The CDR3 sequence is CASSTRDRGYNEQFF. The CDR3 DNA is TGTGCCAGCAGTACCCGGGACAGGGGCTACAATGAGCAGTTCTTC. The chain uses TRBV6-2 or TRBV6-3 and TRBJ2-1, with 10 bases matching TRBD1. Germline lookup yields CDR1 MNHEY and CDR2 SVGEGT. This CDR3 has 15 residues. The trim removed 5 bases at V and 3 bases at J, leaving 4 bases unmatched.

This clonotype was detected ten times or more. The chain links TRBV12-3 or TRBV12-4 to TRBJ1-6; tentatively, D is TRBD1 (5 bases). Trimming shortened V by 1 base and J by 7 bases, and 8 bases separated the two germline ends. The CDR3 sequence is 14 residues long. The CDR3 spells CASSLGRDNSPLHF. For the CDR3, the DNA is TGTGCCAGCAGTTTAGGGAGGGACAATTCACCCCTCCACTTT.

This clonotype came up many times. V is TRBV20-1 and J is TRBJ2-1; D is possibly TRBD1 (5 bases). Germline V gene lookup returns CDR1 DFQATT and CDR2 SNEGSKA (reference sequence). There are 12 residues in the CDR3. V was shortened by 0 bases and J by 12 bases, with 12 bases between the two germline ends. Written as DNA, the CDR3 is TGCAGTGCTAGAGACAGGGCCAAGGTGCAGTTCTTC. It codes for CSARDRAKVQFF.

The sample holds many counts of this clonotype. The gene calls are TRBV10-3 and TRBJ2-3; 9 bases line up with TRBD2. In germline, CDR1 is ENHRY, CDR2 SYGVKD. The CDR3 sequence is 18 residues long. Trimming removed 0 bases from V and 0 bases from J; junction bases left unmatched: 7. The CDR3 is CAISESVSGGLSTDTQYF. The CDR3, as DNA: TGTGCCATCAGTGAGTCTGTTAGCGGGGGCCTTAGCACAGATACGCAGTATTTT.

This clonotype has ten or more counts. The V gene is TRBV25-1, the J gene TRBJ2-3; maybe TRBD2 (5 bases). Germline V gene lookup returns CDR1 MGHDK and CDR2 SYGVNS. V lost 6 bases and J 0 bases, leaving 16 bases between the germline ends. This CDR3 spans 16 amino acids. The DNA for the CDR3 is TGTGCCAGCAGCGCCACTAAGCGGTTTAGCACAGATACGCAGTATTTT. This gives the protein CASSATKRFSTDTQYF.

This clonotype was seen at least ten times. V gene TRBV5-6 combines with J gene TRBJ2-3; D might be TRBD1 (5 bases). The germline gives CDR1 SGHDT, CDR2 YYEEEE. This CDR3 is built from 15 residues. V was clipped by 0 bases and J by 0 bases, with 8 bases between them. CDR3 DNA sequence: TGTGCCAGCAGCTTGGGGCAGGGAAGCACAGATACGCAGTATTTT. Its translation is CASSLGQGSTDTQYF.

This clonotype was recorded a few times. The rearrangement links TRBV5-4 to TRBJ2-7; 14 bases agree with TRBD2. Germline V lookup: CDR1 SGHNT, CDR2 YYREEE (reference sequence). V gave up 4 bases and J gave up 2 bases; unmatched junction bases: 2. The CDR3 contains 15 residues. CDR3 protein: CASSLTSGGAYEQYF. CDR3 DNA sequence: TGTGCCAGCAGCCTGACTAGCGGGGGGGCCTACGAGCAGTACTTC.

This clonotype was detected ten times or more. The rearrangement joins TRBV7-9 to TRBJ2-1; 9 bases map to TRBD2. The germline V gene encodes CDR1 SEHNR and CDR2 FQNEAQ (reference sequence). The CDR3 runs 16 residues. Unmatched junction bases numbered 9, after V lost 6 bases and J lost 3 bases. The CDR3 DNA is TGTGCCAGCAGTTCTCAAGGTAGCGGGAGCTACAATGAGCAGTTCTTC. This codes for CASSSQGSGSYNEQFF. The entire variable domain, with the rest obtained from reference TRBV7-9 and TRBJ2-1, is as follows: DTGVSQNPRHKITKRGQNVTFRCDPISEHNRLYWYRQTLGQGPEFLTYFQNEAQLEKSRLLSDRFSAERPKGSFSTLEIQRTEQGDSAMYLCASSSQGSGSYNEQFFGPGTRLTVL.